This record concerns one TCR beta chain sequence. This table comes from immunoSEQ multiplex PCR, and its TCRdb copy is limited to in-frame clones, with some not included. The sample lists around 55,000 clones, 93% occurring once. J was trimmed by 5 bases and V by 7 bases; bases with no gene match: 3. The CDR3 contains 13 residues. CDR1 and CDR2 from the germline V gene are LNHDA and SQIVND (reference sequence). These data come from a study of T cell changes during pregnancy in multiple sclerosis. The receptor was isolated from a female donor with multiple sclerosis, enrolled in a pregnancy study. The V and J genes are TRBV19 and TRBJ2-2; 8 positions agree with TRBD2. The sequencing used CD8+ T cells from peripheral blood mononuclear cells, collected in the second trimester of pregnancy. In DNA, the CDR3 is TGTGCCAGTACCCCGGGAGGGACCGGGGAGCTGTTTTTT. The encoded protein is CASTPGGTGELFF.